This T cell receptor (beta chain) was sequenced for a study of T cells in Graves' hyperthyroidism and ophthalmopathy. General observations from the study: Clonotypes that were expanded in thyroid above 0.001 mostly appeared in blood too. Ophthalmopathy got predicted by the model a median approximately six months before its onset. A 13 V-J signature model discriminated ophthalmopathy versus stable hyperthyroidism.

Researchers took RNA transcripts and amplified the TCR beta CDR3 regions from them. Primed by the HTBI set, a first-round RT-PCR was run on the TCR CDR3. TCRdb processed the multiplex PCR reads anew with MiXCR; each CDR3 protein has one entry. The sample holds 450,000 to 700,000 distinct CDR3 sequences, just over 45% seen once. Concerning this clonotype: Its specificity is unknown. The junction departs from the called germline gene at one end, perhaps through a read error.

Diagnosis rested on symptoms, serum thyroxine and TRAb, thyroid ultrasound, and orbital computed tomography. This CDR3 region has 13 residues. CDR1 is SNHLY and CDR2 is FYNNEI in the germline V gene. V gene TRBV2 combines with J gene TRBJ1-3; D gene uncertain. This receptor was identified in an adult woman with Graves' disease, either hyperthyroidism or ophthalmopathy (not recorded which). The material sequenced was peripheral blood or thyroid tissue (not recorded which). In nucleotides, the CDR3 is TGTGCCAGCCGGGCAGAGTCTGGAAACACCACATATTTT. Translation: CASRAESGNTTYF.